Described below is a single TCR beta chain sequence and its context. These data come from a study of Ad26.COV2.S vaccination and SARS-CoV-2 variants. Across the whole study: By the intramuscular route, Ad26.COV2.S was given once, or twice 56 days apart.

With 6 bases clipped from V and 6 bases from J, the junction kept 10 bases outside the gene matches. There are 15 residues in the CDR3. Germline CDR1 reads SGHVS; CDR2 reads FQNEAQ. Some clones are missing from TCRdb's copy, which holds only in-frame ones; the method was immunoSEQ multiplex PCR. The table records about 320,000 clones, around four fifths of them present only once. The treatment denotes: some 20 received Ad26.COV2.S at low or high dose, single or two shots; about five received placebo; per-sample allocation not given. Vaccine and placebo recipients were sampled on day 63 after the first injection.

The receptor comes from a person between 18 and 65 years old who received the Ad26.COV2.S COVID-19 vaccine or a placebo. The V and J genes are TRBV7-8 and TRBJ1-4; the match to TRBD1 covers 7 bases. The source was peripheral blood, collected in a trial of Ad26.COV2.S vaccine versus placebo. This CDR3 is CASRQSRGTDEKLFF. For the CDR3, the DNA is TGTGCCAGCAGACAATCACGTGGGACAGATGAAAAACTGTTTTTT.